This T cell receptor beta chain originates from a study of CD8 T cells in ankylosing spondylitis. Findings of the study overall: Apparently characteristic of ankylosing spondylitis blood was a TCR beta motif (under ten highly homologous variants). Disease-associated clones were reportedly significantly overrepresented in matched ankylosing spondylitis synovial fluid.

5'-RACE, quantitative and with molecular barcodes, yielded the TCR beta libraries. Via MiXCR, TCRdb re-called the 5' RACE reads, giving one row per CDR3 protein. The data contain around 540,000 distinct CDR3 sequences, roughly an eighth of them singletons. The sample holds a few counts of this clonotype. Antigen unknown. CDR3 length equals 15 residues. Germline CDR1 reads DFQATT; CDR2 reads SNEGSKA (reference sequence). Deletions cut 0 bases from V and 9 bases from J, with 15 bases between. The TCR sequence derives from a male donor with ankylosing spondylitis. The sequenced material came from blood, either unsorted or a sorted T cell fraction (not recorded which). This chain links TRBV20-1 with TRBJ1-6; no clear D gene. The CDR3 here is CSARDEQKEFSPLHF. CDR3 in DNA: TGCAGTGCTAGAGATGAGCAGAAAGAGTTTTCACCCCTCCACTTT.